Each of the 31 T cell receptor beta chains below was sequenced from the same sample in a study of OX40 agonist ivuxolimab in advanced cancers. The data were produced by immunoSEQ multiplex PCR, yet TCRdb's version contains in-frame clones alone and is incomplete. The repertoire includes 65,000 to 80,000 clones, about 86% of them detected once, and about 1.9% sits in the top ten. This material consisted of CD4+ or CD8+ T cells sorted from blood, taken in a trial of the OX40 agonist ivuxolimab. The source is an adult with an advanced solid tumor such as melanoma, head and neck, liver or kidney cancer.

The V and J genes are TRBV27 and TRBJ2-3; no clear D gene. Germline values: CDR1 MNHEY, CDR2 SMNVEV (reference sequence). The CDR3 extends over 15 amino acids. V lost 1 base and J 7 bases, leaving 15 bases between the germline ends. The CDR3 sequence: CASSLWASRYNTQYF. The CDR3 DNA reads as TGTGCCAGCAGTTTATGGGCTTCGCGGTACAATACGCAGTATTTT.

V is TRBV7-7 and J is TRBJ2-3; the D is unclear. The V gene's germline CDR1 is SSHAT and CDR2 FNYEAQ (reference sequence). Trimming removed 1 base at V and 0 bases at J, with 5 bases between. This CDR3 has 14 residues. Here the CDR3 reads CASSLGVSTDTQYF. CDR3 sequence (DNA): TGTGCCAGCAGCTTAGGTGTCAGCACAGATACGCAGTATTTT.

V gene TRBV28 combines with J gene TRBJ2-7, with 10 bases matching TRBD1. The CDR3 contains 14 residues. J lost 4 bases, V lost 6 bases, and 6 bases had no gene match. CDR1 is MDHEN and CDR2 is SYDVKM in the germline V gene. The CDR3 here is CASSKGTGVYEQYF. DNA for the CDR3: TGTGCCAGCAGCAAAGGGACAGGGGTGTACGAGCAGTACTTC.

The J gene is TRBJ2-7, the V gene TRBV27, with 7 bases matching TRBD2. This CDR3 contains 14 residues. The germline V gene has CDR1 MNHEY and CDR2 SMNVEV (reference sequence). J was trimmed by 0 bases and V by 5 bases; bases with no gene match: 4. The CDR3 region is CASSMTSLSYEQYF. The CDR3 DNA is TGTGCCAGCAGTATGACTAGCCTCTCCTACGAGCAGTACTTC.

This chain connects TRBV10-1 to TRBJ2-1, with D possibly called TRBD1 or TRBD2 (5 bases each). The CDR3 runs 13 residues. Germline V CDR1 and CDR2: WNHNN, SYGVQD (reference sequence). The germline V and J ends were trimmed by 2 bases and 7 bases, with 9 bases remaining between them. The CDR3 sequence: CASSENWGNEQFF. CDR3 bases: TGCGCCAGCAGTGAGAATTGGGGGAATGAGCAGTTCTTC.

This chain uses TRBV29-1 with TRBJ2-7; D tentatively reads TRBD1 or TRBD2 (6 bases each). CDR3 size: 13 residues. Trimming took off 5 bases at V and 3 bases at J, with 14 bases between the two ends. From germline, CDR1 is SQVTM and CDR2 ANQGSEA. Here the CDR3 reads CSVKRGAHYEQYF. The DNA for the CDR3 is TGCAGCGTTAAGAGGGGGGCCCACTACGAGCAGTACTTC.

The chain employs TRBV11-2 and TRBJ2-6; the D gene is possibly TRBD1 (6 bases). The V gene lost 2 bases and the J gene lost 2 bases, with 10 bases spanning the gap. The CDR3 is 16 amino acids. Germline V lookup: CDR1 SGHAT, CDR2 FQNNGV. The CDR3 region has the DNA TGTGCCAGCAGCTTAACCCAGGGGACTGGGGCCAACGTCCTGACTTTC. It encodes CASSLTQGTGANVLTF.

V usage is TRBV4-3 and J usage is TRBJ1-2; a weak D match, TRBD1 (5 bases). The germline V gene encodes CDR1 LGHNA and CDR2 YSLEER. With 3 bases removed from V and 4 bases from J, the gap between germline ends came to 12 bases. CDR3 length: 14 amino acids. CDR3 protein: CASSQLGTRYGYTF. The CDR3, as DNA: TGCGCCAGCAGCCAGCTCGGGACGCGCTATGGCTACACCTTC.

This rearrangement joins TRBV28 to TRBJ2-3, with D unclear. The CDR3 contains 13 residues. V was trimmed by 5 bases and J by 2 bases, leaving 8 bases between them. The germline CDR1 and CDR2 sequences are MDHEN and SYDVKM. The CDR3 reads CASSPPPTDTQYF. Written as DNA, the CDR3 is TGTGCCAGCAGTCCACCGCCCACAGATACGCAGTATTTT.

V and J are TRBV19 and TRBJ2-1; perhaps TRBD2 as D (6 bases). The CDR3 is 12 residues long. V shed 3 bases and J shed 7 bases, with 7 bases lying between them. CDR1 and CDR2 (germline): LNHDA, SQIVND (reference sequence). The CDR3 here is CASSIGGNEQFF. As DNA, the CDR3 is TGTGCCAGTAGTATCGGGGGAAATGAGCAGTTCTTC.

The chain couples TRBV9 to TRBJ2-1, with 10 bases identical to TRBD2. The V gene end was trimmed by 3 bases and the J gene end by 7 bases; junction bases not matched to a gene: 13. CDR3 size: 17 residues. The germline V gene has CDR1 SGDLS and CDR2 YYNGEE. CDR3 region: CASSGAGQAGGANEQFF. DNA of the CDR3: TGTGCCAGCAGCGGGGCAGGTCAAGCGGGAGGGGCGAATGAGCAGTTCTTC.

This clone was detected only once. The chain is built from TRBV28 and TRBJ2-7; no firm D call. Deletions cut 5 bases from V and 2 bases from J, with 16 bases between. Germline loops: CDR1 MDHEN, CDR2 SYDVKM. This CDR3 region has 15 residues. CDR3 DNA sequence: TGTGCCAGCAGTCCCCCCCCCGGCAACGCCTACGAGCAGTACTTC. Its translation is CASSPPPGNAYEQYF.

This clone was recorded only once. The chain combines TRBV4-3 with TRBJ2-5; TRBD1 might be the D (6 bases). Looked up from germline, CDR1 is LGHNA and CDR2 is YSLEER. There are 12 residues in the CDR3. CDR3 region: CGNGGRGETQYF. Written as DNA, the CDR3 is TGCGGCAATGGGGGCAGGGGAGAGACCCAGTACTTC.

This sequence joins TRBV27 and TRBJ2-6; tentative D call: TRBD2 (5 bases). Germline CDR1 and CDR2: MNHEY and SMNVEV (reference sequence). V lost 2 bases to trimming and J lost 0 bases, with 14 bases between them. There are 18 residues in the CDR3. CDR3 DNA sequence: TGTGCCAGCAGTTTAGCTAGCAATGGTTTCTCTGGGGCCAACGTCCTGACTTTC. The encoded protein is CASSLASNGFSGANVLTF.

The chain is built from TRBV7-9 and TRBJ1-2; D is uncertain. This CDR3 has 13 residues. V shed 1 base and J shed 6 bases, with 9 bases lying between them. Per the germline V gene, CDR1 is SEHNR and CDR2 is FQNEAQ (reference sequence). The CDR3 bases are TGTGCCAGCAGCTTAGGTAGGTTCAATGGCTACACCTTC. Translated, it gives CASSLGRFNGYTF.

This clone was counted once. The V and J genes are TRBV5-4 and TRBJ1-3; D is uncertain. The V gene lost 1 base and the J gene lost 4 bases, with 9 bases spanning the gap. The CDR3 contains 14 residues. CDR1 is SGHNT and CDR2 is YYREEE in the germline V gene (reference sequence). The CDR3 DNA reads as TGTGCCAGCAGCTTGCAAGGGTCCGGAAACACCATATATTTT. Translation: CASSLQGSGNTIYF.

The chain combines TRBV28 with TRBJ1-1; D is possibly TRBD1 (5 bases). Germline CDR1 MDHEN, CDR2 SYDVKM. This CDR3 is 14 amino acids long. V lost 8 bases to trimming and J lost 1 base, with 14 bases between them. As DNA, the CDR3 is TGTGCCAGCGGCTTGGTGGGGGGGAACACTGAAGCTTTCTTT. Its protein is CASGLVGGNTEAFF.

The CDR3 is CAWSRYRGTEAFF. Here the CDR3 DNA reads TGTGCCTGGAGTCGCTACAGGGGCACTGAAGCTTTCTTT. The rearrangement links TRBV30 to TRBJ1-1, with 7 bases aligning to TRBD1. The CDR3 has 13 amino acids. CDR1 is GTSNPN and CDR2 is SVGIG in the germline V gene (reference sequence). V lost 2 bases to trimming and J lost 4 bases; unmatched junction nucleotides: 4. Drawing the rest from reference TRBV30 and TRBJ1-1, the complete variable domain is SQTIHQWPATLVQPVGSPLSLECTVEGTSNPNLYWYRQAAGRGLQLLFYSVGIGQISSEVPQNLSASRPQDRQFILSSKKLLLSDSGFYLCAWSRYRGTEAFFGQGTRLTVV.

The V call is TRBV6-5, the J call TRBJ2-7; 8 nucleotides line up with TRBD2. CDR1 and CDR2 from the germline V gene are MNHEY and SVGAGI. V lost 8 bases and J lost 6; bases outside the gene matches: 9. The CDR3 has 13 amino acids. This CDR3 is CASGRGGGGEQYF. The CDR3 DNA follows: TGTGCCAGCGGACGGGGGGGCGGTGGCGAGCAGTACTTC.

The chain carries TRBV7-2 and TRBJ1-1, with TRBD1 matching 8 bases. Germline V gene data show CDR1 as SGHTA and CDR2 as FQGNSA. CDR3 length equals 15 residues. The ends lost 5 bases at V and 0 bases at J; junction bases unmatched: 5. The CDR3 DNA reads as TGTGCCAGCAGCCGGGGACAGGCAGTGAACACTGAAGCTTTCTTT. It codes for CASSRGQAVNTEAFF.

This CDR3 reads CASSLLTGGTYEQYF. The CDR3 DNA sequence: TGTGCCAGCAGCTTACTGACAGGGGGCACCTACGAGCAGTACTTC. The chain has TRBV7-2 and TRBJ2-7, with 10 positions matching TRBD1. CDR3 length: 15 amino acids. V trimming: 2 bases; J trimming: 2 bases; junction bases outside the gene matches: 3. The V gene's germline CDR1 is SGHTA and CDR2 FQGNSA.

This clone came up once. This chain links TRBV18 with TRBJ2-7; D is unclear. This CDR3 is 12 amino acids long. CDR1 and CDR2 (germline): KGHSH, LQKENI. Between the trimmed V and J ends, which lost 3 bases and 3 bases, there was a span of 6 bases. The CDR3 spells CASSPDIYEQYF. For the CDR3, the DNA is TGTGCCAGCTCACCCGATATCTACGAGCAGTACTTC.

The chain employs TRBV4-1 and TRBJ1-5; a possible D gene is TRBD1 (6 bases). Germline CDR1 reads MGHRA; CDR2 reads YSYEKL. V lost 4 bases and J 6 bases, leaving 16 bases between the germline ends. This CDR3 has 15 residues. The CDR3 is CASSLSQGVAQPQHF. CDR3 nucleotide sequence: TGCGCCAGCAGCCTGTCACAGGGCGTCGCTCAGCCCCAGCATTTT.

With regard to this clone: Other nucleotide sequences from this sample produce the same CDR3. The rearrangement uses TRBV28 and TRBJ1-4, with D unresolved. V lost 6 bases and J lost 5, with 13 bases in between. Per germline, CDR1 MDHEN and CDR2 SYDVKM. The CDR3 has 14 amino acids. The CDR3 DNA is TGTGCCAGCAGCCCGCAGCCTTCAAATGAAAAACTGTTTTTT. It is translated as CASSPQPSNEKLFF.

The chain employs TRBV11-1 and TRBJ2-1, with D maybe TRBD2 (6 bases). Germline values: CDR1 SGHAT, CDR2 FQDESV (reference sequence). The CDR3 runs to 16 residues. Trimming removed 5 bases at V and 4 bases at J, with 18 bases between. This CDR3 is CASSLQPGLDYNEQFF. CDR3 DNA: TGTGCCAGCAGCCTGCAACCGGGACTGGATTACAATGAGCAGTTCTTC. Combining the CDR3 with reference TRBV11-1 and TRBJ2-1 gives the whole variable domain EAEVAQSPRYKITEKSQAVAFWCDPISGHATLYWYRQILGQGPELLVQFQDESVVDDSQLPKDRFSAERLKGVDSTLKIQPAELGDSAMYLCASSLQPGLDYNEQFFGPGTRLTVL.

V is TRBV28 and J is TRBJ1-3; TRBD1 matches at 9 bases. The CDR3 consists of 15 residues. CDR1 is MDHEN and CDR2 is SYDVKM in the germline V gene. J was trimmed by 4 bases and V by 6 bases; bases with no gene match: 7. The CDR3 bases are TGTGCCAGCAGGTTACAGGGGGCTAAAGGAAACACCATATATTTT. This gives the protein CASRLQGAKGNTIYF.

The gene calls are TRBV5-1 and TRBJ2-5; D is perhaps TRBD1 (6 bases). CDR3 length equals 15 residues. Looked up from germline, CDR1 is SGHRS and CDR2 is YFSETQ. Deletions cut 0 bases from V and 2 bases from J, with 11 bases between. The CDR3 protein is CASSLGGGPQETQYF. DNA of the CDR3: TGCGCCAGCAGCTTGGGAGGGGGACCACAAGAGACCCAGTACTTC.

J is TRBJ2-7 and V is TRBV5-6; 7 nucleotides line up with TRBD1. Looked up from germline, CDR1 is SGHDT and CDR2 is YYEEEE. The CDR3 runs to 16 residues. V shed 2 bases, J shed 0 bases, and the junction held 8 bases outside the gene matches. CDR3 DNA sequence: TGTGCCAGCAGCTTATCCAGGGGGTCCCTCTCCTACGAGCAGTACTTC. Translation gives CASSLSRGSLSYEQYF. The full variable domain, rest sourced from reference TRBV5-6 and TRBJ2-7, is DAGVTQSPTHLIKTRGQQVTLRCSPKSGHDTVSWYQQALGQGPQFIFQYYEEEERQRGNFPDRFSGHQFPNYSSELNVNALLLGDSALYLCASSLSRGSLSYEQYFGPGTRLTVT.

The chain joins TRBV5-5 to TRBJ1-4; D unresolved. The V gene's germline CDR1 is SGHKS and CDR2 YYEKEE (reference sequence). Trimming stripped 3 bases from V and 4 bases from J, with 4 bases between. This CDR3 comprises 12 residues. The CDR3 DNA reads as TGTGCCAGCAGCTGGGGTAATGAAAAACTGTTTTTT. Translated, it gives CASSWGNEKLFF.

The gene calls are TRBV6-4 and TRBJ2-2, with D perhaps TRBD2 (7 bases). The CDR3 consists of 14 residues. V lost 3 bases and J lost 6, with 11 bases in between. CDR1 is MRHNA and CDR2 is SNTAGT in the germline V gene. The CDR3 DNA follows: TGTGCCAGCAGTGAACAGGGAGGGGCCGGGGAGCTGTTTTTT. This codes for CASSEQGGAGELFF.

The rearrangement uses TRBV5-1 and TRBJ1-4; D is uncertain. The CDR3 totals 14 residues. V lost 0 bases and J 7 bases, leaving 10 bases between the germline ends. In germline, CDR1 is SGHRS, CDR2 YFSETQ. The chain's CDR3 is CASSLEAPGEKLFF. DNA for the CDR3: TGCGCCAGCAGCTTGGAGGCCCCGGGTGAAAAACTGTTTTTT.